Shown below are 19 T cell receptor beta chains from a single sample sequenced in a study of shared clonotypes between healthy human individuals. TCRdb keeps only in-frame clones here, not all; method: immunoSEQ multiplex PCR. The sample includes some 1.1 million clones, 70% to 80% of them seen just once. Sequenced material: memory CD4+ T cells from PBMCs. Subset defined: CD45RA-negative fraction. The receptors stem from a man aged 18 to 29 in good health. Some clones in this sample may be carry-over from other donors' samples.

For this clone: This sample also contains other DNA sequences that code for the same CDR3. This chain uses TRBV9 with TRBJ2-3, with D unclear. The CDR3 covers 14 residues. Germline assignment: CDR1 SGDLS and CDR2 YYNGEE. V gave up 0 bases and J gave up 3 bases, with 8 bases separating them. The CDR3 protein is CASSVGGRTDTQYF. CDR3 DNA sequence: TGTGCCAGCAGCGTAGGGGGAAGGACAGATACGCAGTATTTT. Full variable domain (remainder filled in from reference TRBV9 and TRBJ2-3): DSGVTQTPKHLITATGQRVTLRCSPRSGDLSVYWYQQSLDQGLQFLIQYYNGEERAKGNILERFSAQQFPDLHSELNLSSLELGDSALYFCASSVGGRTDTQYFGPGTRLTVL.

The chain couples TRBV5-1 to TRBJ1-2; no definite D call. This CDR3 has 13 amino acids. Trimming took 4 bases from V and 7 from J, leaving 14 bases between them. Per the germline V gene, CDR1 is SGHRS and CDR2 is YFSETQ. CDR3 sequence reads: CASSLSWGIGYTF. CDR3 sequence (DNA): TGCGCCAGCAGCCTTAGTTGGGGAATTGGCTACACCTTC.

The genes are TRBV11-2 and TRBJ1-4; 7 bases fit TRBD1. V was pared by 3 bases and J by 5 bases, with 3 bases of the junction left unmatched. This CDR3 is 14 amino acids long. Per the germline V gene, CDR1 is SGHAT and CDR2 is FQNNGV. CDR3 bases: TGTGCCAGCAGCTTTCGGACAGGAAATGAAAAACTGTTTTTT. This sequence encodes CASSFRTGNEKLFF.

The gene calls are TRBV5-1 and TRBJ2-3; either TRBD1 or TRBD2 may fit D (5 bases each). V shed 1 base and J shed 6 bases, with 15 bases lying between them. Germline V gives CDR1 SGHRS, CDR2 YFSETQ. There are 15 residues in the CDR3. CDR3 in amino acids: CASSLFALEGDTQYF. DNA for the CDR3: TGCGCCAGCAGCTTGTTCGCCCTTGAGGGGGATACGCAGTATTTT.

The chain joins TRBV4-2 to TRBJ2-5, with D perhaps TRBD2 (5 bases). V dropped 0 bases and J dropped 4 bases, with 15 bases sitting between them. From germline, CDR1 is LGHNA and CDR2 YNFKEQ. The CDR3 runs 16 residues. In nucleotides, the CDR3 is TGTGCCAGCAGCCAAGACGGGCCCGGGGATGGAGAGACCCAGTACTTC. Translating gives CASSQDGPGDGETQYF.

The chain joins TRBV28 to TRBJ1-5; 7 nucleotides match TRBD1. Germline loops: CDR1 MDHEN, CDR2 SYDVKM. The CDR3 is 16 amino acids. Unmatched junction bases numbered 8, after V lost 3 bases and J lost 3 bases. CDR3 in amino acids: CASSFSSRGSNQPQHF. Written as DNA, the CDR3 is TGTGCCAGCAGTTTTTCCTCCAGGGGGTCCAATCAGCCCCAGCATTTT.

CDR3 nucleotide sequence: TGCGCCAGCAGCGCCGGGACAGTTGCAACTAATGAAAAACTGTTTTTT. Encoded protein: CASSAGTVATNEKLFF. The rearrangement links TRBV5-1 to TRBJ1-4, with 7 bases fitting TRBD1. V lost 4 bases, J lost 0 bases, and 6 bases stayed unmatched. The CDR3 has 16 residues. Germline CDR1 reads SGHRS; CDR2 reads YFSETQ.

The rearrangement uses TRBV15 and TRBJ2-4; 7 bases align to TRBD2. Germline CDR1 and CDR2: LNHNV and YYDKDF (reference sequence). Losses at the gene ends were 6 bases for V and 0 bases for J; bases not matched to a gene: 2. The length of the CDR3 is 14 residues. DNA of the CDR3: TGTGCCACCAGAGCGGGATTAGCCAAAAACATTCAGTACTTC. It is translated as CATRAGLAKNIQYF.

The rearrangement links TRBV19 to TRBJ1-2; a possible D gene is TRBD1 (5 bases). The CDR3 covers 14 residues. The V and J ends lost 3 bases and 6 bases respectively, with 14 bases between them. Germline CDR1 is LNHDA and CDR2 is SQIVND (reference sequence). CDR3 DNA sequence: TGTGCCAGTAGTATCGCTGGGACTTTTGATGGCTACACCTTC. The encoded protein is CASSIAGTFDGYTF.

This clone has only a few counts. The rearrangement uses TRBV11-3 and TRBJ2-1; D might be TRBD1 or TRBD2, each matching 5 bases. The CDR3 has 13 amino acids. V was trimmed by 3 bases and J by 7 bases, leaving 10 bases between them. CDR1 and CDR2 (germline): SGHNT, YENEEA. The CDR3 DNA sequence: TGTGCCAGCAGCTTGGGGGAGAGAAATGAGCAGTTCTTC. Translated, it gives CASSLGERNEQFF.

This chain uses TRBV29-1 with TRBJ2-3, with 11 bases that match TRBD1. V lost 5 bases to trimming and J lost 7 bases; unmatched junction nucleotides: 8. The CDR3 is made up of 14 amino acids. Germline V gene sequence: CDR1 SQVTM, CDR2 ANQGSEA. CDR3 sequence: CSVFGTGGFNTQYF. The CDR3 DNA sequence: TGCAGCGTTTTTGGGACAGGGGGTTTCAATACGCAGTATTTT.

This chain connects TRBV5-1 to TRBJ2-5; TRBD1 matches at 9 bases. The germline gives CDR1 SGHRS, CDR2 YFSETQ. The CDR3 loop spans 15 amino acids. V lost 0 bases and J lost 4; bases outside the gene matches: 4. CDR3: CASSLETGGLETQYF. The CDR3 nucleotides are TGCGCCAGCAGCTTGGAGACAGGGGGTTTAGAGACCCAGTACTTC.

CDR3 amino acids: CASSLDGTGGGYTF. Written as DNA, the CDR3 is TGTGCCAGCAGCTTAGATGGGACAGGCGGTGGCTACACCTTC. The V and J genes are TRBV7-2 and TRBJ1-2, with TRBD1 matching over 8 bases. The V gene's germline CDR1 is SGHTA and CDR2 FQGNSA. V shed 1 base, J shed 7 bases, and the junction held 5 bases outside the gene matches. The CDR3 totals 14 residues.

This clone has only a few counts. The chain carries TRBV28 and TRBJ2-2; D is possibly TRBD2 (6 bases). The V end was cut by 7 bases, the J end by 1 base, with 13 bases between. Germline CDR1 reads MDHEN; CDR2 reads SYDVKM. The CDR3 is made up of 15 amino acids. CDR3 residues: CASKDMGLNTGELFF. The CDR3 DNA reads TGTGCCAGCAAGGATATGGGACTGAACACCGGGGAGCTGTTTTTT. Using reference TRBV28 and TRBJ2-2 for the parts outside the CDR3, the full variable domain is DVKVTQSSRYLVKRTGEKVFLECVQDMDHENMFWYRQDPGLGLRLIYFSYDVKMKEKGDIPEGYSVSREKKERFSLILESASTNQTSMYLCASKDMGLNTGELFFGEGSRLTVL.

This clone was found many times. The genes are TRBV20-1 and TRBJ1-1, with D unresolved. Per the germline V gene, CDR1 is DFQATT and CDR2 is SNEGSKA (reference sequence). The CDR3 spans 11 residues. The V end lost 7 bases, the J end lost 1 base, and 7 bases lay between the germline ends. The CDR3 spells CSGYKNTEAFF. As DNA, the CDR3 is TGCAGTGGATACAAGAACACTGAAGCTTTCTTT.

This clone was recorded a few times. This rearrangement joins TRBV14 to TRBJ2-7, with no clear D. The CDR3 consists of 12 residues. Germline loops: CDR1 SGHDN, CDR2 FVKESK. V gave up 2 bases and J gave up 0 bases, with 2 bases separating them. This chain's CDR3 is CASSQNSYEQYF. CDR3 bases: TGTGCCAGCAGCCAAAACTCCTACGAGCAGTACTTC. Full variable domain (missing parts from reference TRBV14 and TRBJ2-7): EAGVTQFPSHSVIEKGQTVTLRCDPISGHDNLYWYRRVMGKEIKFLLHFVKESKQDESGMPNNRFLAERTGGTYSTLKVQPAELEDSGVYFCASSQNSYEQYFGPGTRLTVT.

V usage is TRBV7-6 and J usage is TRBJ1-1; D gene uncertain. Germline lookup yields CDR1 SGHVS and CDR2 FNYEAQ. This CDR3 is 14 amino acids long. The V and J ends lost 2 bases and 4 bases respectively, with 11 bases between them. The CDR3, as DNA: TGTGCCAGCAGCTTACCCGGATCGGCCACTGAAGCTTTCTTT. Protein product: CASSLPGSATEAFF.

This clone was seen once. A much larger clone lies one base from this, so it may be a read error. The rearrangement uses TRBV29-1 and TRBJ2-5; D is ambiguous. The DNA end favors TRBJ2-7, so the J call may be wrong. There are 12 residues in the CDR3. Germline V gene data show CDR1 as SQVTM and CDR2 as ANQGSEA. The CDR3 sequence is CSVAGHGYEQYF. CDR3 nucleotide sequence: TGCAGCGTTGCGGGCCACGGTTACGAGCAGTACTTC.

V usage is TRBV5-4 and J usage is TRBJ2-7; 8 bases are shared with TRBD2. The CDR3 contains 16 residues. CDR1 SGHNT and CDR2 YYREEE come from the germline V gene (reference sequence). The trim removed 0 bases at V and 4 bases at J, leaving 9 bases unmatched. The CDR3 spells CASSLAGSGRRYEQYF. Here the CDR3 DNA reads TGTGCCAGCAGCTTGGCCGGGAGCGGGAGACGGTACGAGCAGTACTTC.